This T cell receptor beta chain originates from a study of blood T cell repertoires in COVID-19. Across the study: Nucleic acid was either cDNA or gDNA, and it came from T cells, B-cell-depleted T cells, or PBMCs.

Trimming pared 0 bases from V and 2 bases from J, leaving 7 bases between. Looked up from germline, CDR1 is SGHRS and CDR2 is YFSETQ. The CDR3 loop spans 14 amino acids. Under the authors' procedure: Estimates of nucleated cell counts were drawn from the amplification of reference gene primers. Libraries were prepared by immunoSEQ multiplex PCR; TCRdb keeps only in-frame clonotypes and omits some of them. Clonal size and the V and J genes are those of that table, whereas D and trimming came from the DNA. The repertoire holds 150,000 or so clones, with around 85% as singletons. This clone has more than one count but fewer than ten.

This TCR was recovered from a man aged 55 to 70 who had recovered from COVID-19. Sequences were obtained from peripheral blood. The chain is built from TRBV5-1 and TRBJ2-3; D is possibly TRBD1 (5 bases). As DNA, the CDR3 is TGCGCCAGCAGCTTGGGACAGCACACAGATACGCAGTATTTT. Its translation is CASSLGQHTDTQYF.